The T cell receptor (beta chain) under discussion was sequenced for a study of CD8 T cells in Susac syndrome. At the level of the study: Treatment at blood withdrawal was none, corticosteroids, or intravenous immunoglobulin alone in Susac syndrome patients.

Germline loops: CDR1 SGHRS, CDR2 YFSETQ. Between the trimmed V and J ends, which lost 6 bases and 4 bases, there was a span of 17 bases. The CDR3 is made up of 15 amino acids. Study-level results: The number of individuals included in the study's TCR sequencing and HLA analysis was acknowledged as relatively small. Detection of Susac-specific public clones gave over 15 in total CD8+ repertoires and roughly five in CD8+ TEMRA repertoires.

Random hexamers primed reverse transcription of about 0.5 to 1 ug RNA. The immunoSEQ assay covered 54 Vbeta and 13 Jbeta segments for CDR3. Each CDR3 protein gets one entry after TCRdb re-called the immunoSEQ multiplex PCR reads with MiXCR. The sample holds 100,000 to 110,000 distinct CDR3 sequences, 95% seen once. Details on this clonotype: Its matching antigen is unknown.

This TCR was sampled from a human donor with Susac syndrome. Sequenced material: CD8+ T cells from PBMCs. V and J are TRBV5-1 and TRBJ2-1, with D possibly matching TRBD1 (6 bases). This chain's CDR3 is CASINHRAGYNEQFF. The CDR3 DNA is TGCGCCAGCATCAATCACAGGGCTGGTTACAATGAGCAGTTCTTC. The variable domain in full, completed from reference TRBV5-1 and TRBJ2-1, reads KAGVTQTPRYLIKTRGQQVTLSCSPISGHRSVSWYQQTPGQGLQFLFEYFSETQRNKGNFPGRFSGRQFSNSRSEMNVSTLELGDSALYLCASINHRAGYNEQFFGPGTRLTVL.